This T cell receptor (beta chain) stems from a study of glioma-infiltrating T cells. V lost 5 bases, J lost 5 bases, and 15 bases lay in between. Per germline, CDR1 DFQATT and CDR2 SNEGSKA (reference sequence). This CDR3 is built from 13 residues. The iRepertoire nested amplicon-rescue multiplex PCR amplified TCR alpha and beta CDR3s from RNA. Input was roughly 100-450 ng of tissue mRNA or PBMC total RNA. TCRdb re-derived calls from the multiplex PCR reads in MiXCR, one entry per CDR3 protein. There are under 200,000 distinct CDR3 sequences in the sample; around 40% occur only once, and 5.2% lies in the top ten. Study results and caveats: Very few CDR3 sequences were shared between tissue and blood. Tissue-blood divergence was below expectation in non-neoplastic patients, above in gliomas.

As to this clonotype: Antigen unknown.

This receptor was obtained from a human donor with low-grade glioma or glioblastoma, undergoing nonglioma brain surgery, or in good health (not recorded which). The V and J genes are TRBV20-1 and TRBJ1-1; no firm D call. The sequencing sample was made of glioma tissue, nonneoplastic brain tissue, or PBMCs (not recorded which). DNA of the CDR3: TGCAGTGCTCCCGGTGGGAACACAACTGAAGCTTTCTTT. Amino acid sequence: CSAPGGNTTEAFF.